The entry that follows covers one TCR beta chain sequence. Its antigen remains unidentified. PCR employed 60 Vbeta and 13 Jbeta primers. Only in-frame clones appear in the TCRdb table, and some are missing; sequencing was by immunoSEQ multiplex PCR. The table includes about 140,000 clones, approximately 65% detected once. All the people who gave samples were healthy bone marrow donors. This sample stems from a study of cytomegalovirus exposure and HLA in healthy donors. Study-wide background: The study's early data release held about 85 million unique TCRs from HLA-typed donors.

The length of the CDR3 is 15 residues. Germline CDR1 reads SGHNT; CDR2 reads YYREEE (reference sequence). The V end lost 0 bases, the J end lost 2 bases, and 9 bases lay between the germline ends. Findings and limits, study-wide: Reported findings show TCR beta sequences accurately forecast HLA-A and HLA-B alleles in most subjects. In a later analysis, compared with equally common non-associated chains, HLA-associated beta chains were more expanded.

Specimen: PBMCs. The receptor comes from a woman aged 55-70 years in good health and CMV-seronegative. V is TRBV5-4 and J is TRBJ2-1; TRBD1 is a possible D gene (6 bases). For the CDR3, the DNA is TGTGCCAGCAGCTTGGAGGGGACAACCTACAATGAGCAGTTCTTC. Residues: CASSLEGTTYNEQFF.